The present entry profiles one T cell receptor (beta chain) with its context. The sample is drawn from a study of shared clonotypes between healthy human individuals. Several immunoSEQ plates held equal portions of the genomic DNA taken from each subset. Data came from immunoSEQ multiplex PCR; TCRdb stores just in-frame clones and leaves some out. The sample holds over 2 million clones; approximately 94% are singletons and the top ten take around 1.1%. Naive CD8 populations comprised CD45RO-negative cells positively selected for CCR7, excluding terminally differentiated effector memory CD45RA+ cells. Material for sequencing was naive CD8+ T cells sorted from blood. The origin of this receptor is a man aged 18 to 35 in good health.

Here the CDR3 DNA reads TGTGCCAGCAGTCTTGGGACAGACCTTCAAGATACGCAGTATTTT. Translating it yields CASSLGTDLQDTQYF. The rearrangement uses TRBV28 and TRBJ2-3, with TRBD1 identical over 7 bases. The CDR3 contains 15 residues. Germline V lookup: CDR1 MDHEN, CDR2 SYDVKM. Losses at the gene ends were 5 bases for V and 5 bases for J; bases not matched to a gene: 10.